This TCR beta chain is drawn from a study of Graves' ophthalmopathy and Graves' hyperthyroidism. Clinicians diagnosed using symptoms, serum thyroxine, TRAb, thyroid ultrasound and orbital computed tomography. This clonotype occurred a few times. Its specificity is unknown. Study outcomes and limitations: Most expanded clonotypes in thyroid above 0.001 frequency also showed up in blood.

RNA transcripts served as template for amplifying TCR beta CDR3 sequences. HTBI primers were used in a first-round RT-PCR, which preceded a second-round multiplex PCR. TCRdb analysed the multiplex PCR reads with MiXCR anew, one entry per CDR3 protein. The sample records almost 750,000 distinct CDR3 sequences, 40% being singletons. The germline gives CDR1 SGHAT, CDR2 FQNNGV. Trimming took off 4 bases at V and 0 bases at J, with 18 bases between the two ends. CDR3 length: 17 residues. The TCR was taken from an adult man with Graves' ophthalmopathy. This chain connects TRBV11-2 to TRBJ1-2, with D possibly being TRBD1 (6 bases). The specimen sequenced was peripheral blood. CDR3 protein: CASSSYREKGPNYGYTF. The CDR3 bases are TGTGCCAGCAGCTCCTACAGGGAAAAAGGACCTAACTATGGCTACACCTTC.